One and the same sample provided the 31 T cell receptor beta chains below, sequenced in a study of CXCR3-negative and CXCR3-positive naive CD8 T cells. Antigens for these TCRs are unknown. The authors made the TRB cDNA libraries by 5' RACE using UMI labels. TCRdb reprocessed the 5' RACE reads and reports one entry per CDR3 protein, with no DNA. This table lists about 56,000 distinct CDR3 sequences. Study outcomes and limitations: For CXCR3-positive naive cells, TRB CDR3s were more hydrophobic than those of CXCR3-negative naive cells.

Material for sequencing was naive CXCR3+ CD8+ T cells from blood. Subset defined: CD45RO-CCR7+CD27+CD95- naive CD8+ T cells expressing CXCR3 (TNR3+). The receptors derive from a human donor in good health. Some clones in this sample may be carry-over from other donors' samples.

V gene TRBV28 combines with J gene TRBJ2-6; TCRdb names TRBD2, which stays unverified in the absence of DNA. CDR1 MDHEN and CDR2 SYDVKM come from the germline V gene. This CDR3 is 17 amino acids long. The CDR3 loop reads CASSLYSALLRANVLTF.

This rearrangement joins TRBV3-1 to TRBJ2-7; TCRdb outputs TRBD2, but without DNA this stays unchecked. CDR1 and CDR2 (germline): LGHDT, YNNKEL (reference sequence). The CDR3 has 15 amino acids. The CDR3 loop is CASSQASGRIYEQYF.

CDR3 loop: CASSLGPGGNQPQHF. This chain joins TRBV7-9 and TRBJ1-5. This CDR3 is 15 amino acids long. Germline CDR1 reads SEHNR; CDR2 reads FQNEAQ (reference sequence). The variable domain in full, with the rest retrieved from reference TRBV7-9 and TRBJ1-5, is DTGVSQNPRHKITKRGQNVTFRCDPISEHNRLYWYRQTLGQGPEFLTYFQNEAQLEKSRLLSDRFSAERPKGSFSTLEIQRTEQGDSAMYLCASSLGPGGNQPQHFGDGTRLSIL.

The chain carries TRBV28 and TRBJ2-5; TCRdb's D call, TRBD2, is unchecked because there is no DNA. CDR1 is MDHEN, CDR2 SYDVKM, per germline. The CDR3 extends over 14 amino acids. CDR3 amino acids: CASSLESSSETQYF.

The chain employs TRBV12-5 and TRBJ1-2; TCRdb's D call, TRBD1, is unchecked because there is no DNA. This CDR3 region has 14 residues. Germline assignment: CDR1 LGHNT and CDR2 FRNRAP. CDR3 loop: CAGGLQGWDYGYTF.

This chain links TRBV12-3 or TRBV12-4 with TRBJ2-7; TCRdb indicates TRBD1, and absent DNA this call remains unverified. This CDR3 is 13 amino acids long. The CDR3 protein is CASSPRTGTEQYF.

V is TRBV18 and J is TRBJ2-6. Germline CDR1 is KGHSH and CDR2 is LQKENI. The length of the CDR3 is 17 residues. This CDR3 is CASSPLSVATGANVLTF. Looking up the rest from reference TRBV18 and TRBJ2-6 gives the full variable domain: NAGVMQNPRHLVRRRGQEARLRCSPMKGHSHVYWYRQLPEEGLKFMVYLQKENIIDESGMPKERFSAEFPKEGPSILRIQQVVRGDSAAYFCASSPLSVATGANVLTFGAGSRLTVL.

This sequence joins TRBV6-4 and TRBJ1-1; the D gene TCRdb calls, TRBD1, cannot be checked with no DNA. Germline V gene sequence: CDR1 MRHNA, CDR2 SNTAGT. The CDR3 extends over 16 amino acids. The CDR3: CASRTLRGSAGTEAFF.

The chain combines TRBV5-5 with TRBJ2-1; TCRdb reports TRBD2, a call that lacks DNA to check it against. Looked up from germline, CDR1 is SGHKS and CDR2 is YYEKEE (reference sequence). The CDR3 length is 15 residues. CDR3 loop: CASSSERGGLYEQFF.

The chain uses TRBV7-9 and TRBJ2-7. The CDR3 is 12 residues long. Germline CDR1 SEHNR, CDR2 FQNEAQ (reference sequence). The CDR3 loop is CASSPSFYEQYF. The full variable domain, with the rest looked up from reference TRBV7-9 and TRBJ2-7, is DTGVSQNPRHKITKRGQNVTFRCDPISEHNRLYWYRQTLGQGPEFLTYFQNEAQLEKSRLLSDRFSAERPKGSFSTLEIQRTEQGDSAMYLCASSPSFYEQYFGPGTRLTVT.

The V and J genes are TRBV6-6 and TRBJ2-5; TCRdb's D gene call, TRBD2, goes unchecked for lack of DNA. This CDR3 is 14 amino acids long. Germline loops: CDR1 MNHNY, CDR2 SVGAGI (reference sequence). The CDR3: CAGGTSGGYETQYF.

V usage is TRBV20-1 and J usage is TRBJ2-1; TCRdb reports TRBD2, a call that lacks DNA to check it against. Germline CDR1 is DFQATT and CDR2 is SNEGSKA (reference sequence). The CDR3 covers 13 residues. CDR3 residues: CSATSQPHNEQFF.

The rearrangement uses TRBV7-3 and TRBJ2-7; the D call of TRBD1 rests on TCRdb alone, since no DNA is present to check it. Germline loops: CDR1 SGHTA, CDR2 FQGTGA. The CDR3 spans 13 residues. CDR3 loop: CASRNGAEGEQYF.

The gene calls are TRBV18 and TRBJ2-7; TCRdb proposes TRBD2, but this gene call is untestable without DNA. The germline V gene has CDR1 KGHSH and CDR2 LQKENI. The CDR3 loop spans 16 amino acids. CDR3 sequence: CASSPPAGGQTYEQYF. Using reference TRBV18 and TRBJ2-7 for the parts outside the CDR3, the full variable domain is NAGVMQNPRHLVRRRGQEARLRCSPMKGHSHVYWYRQLPEEGLKFMVYLQKENIIDESGMPKERFSAEFPKEGPSILRIQQVVRGDSAAYFCASSPPAGGQTYEQYFGPGTRLTVT.

The V gene is TRBV12-3 or TRBV12-4, the J gene TRBJ2-5; the TRBD1 assignment by TCRdb is unverifiable without DNA. This CDR3 has 16 residues. The CDR3 loop reads CASSLAGHLLQETQYF.

This CDR3 reads CASSYDPGTDNSPLHF. J is TRBJ1-6 and V is TRBV6-5; TCRdb calls TRBD1, which cannot be checked without DNA. Germline V gene sequence: CDR1 MNHEY, CDR2 SVGAGI. The CDR3 sequence is 16 residues long.

The chain recombines TRBV9 with TRBJ2-2. The germline V gene encodes CDR1 SGDLS and CDR2 YYNGEE. This CDR3 is 13 amino acids long. CDR3 amino acids: CASSVEGTGELFF.

The chain uses TRBV2 and TRBJ1-1. The germline CDR1 and CDR2 sequences are SNHLY and FYNNEI. The CDR3 has 13 amino acids. This CDR3 reads CASSDRSNTEAFF.

The chain links TRBV30 to TRBJ1-6; with no DNA, the TCRdb D assignment of TRBD1 cannot be verified. The V gene's germline CDR1 is GTSNPN and CDR2 SVGIG (reference sequence). The CDR3 has 14 amino acids. This chain's CDR3 is CAWDPGIHNSPLHF. The full variable domain, in which reference TRBV30 and TRBJ1-6 provide the parts outside the CDR3, is SQTIHQWPATLVQPVGSPLSLECTVEGTSNPNLYWYRQAAGRGLQLLFYSVGIGQISSEVPQNLSASRPQDRQFILSSKKLLLSDSGFYLCAWDPGIHNSPLHFGNGTRLTVT.

The rearrangement joins TRBV6-6 to TRBJ1-2; TCRdb's assignment of TRBD1 cannot be checked, as there is no DNA. The CDR3 length is 15 residues. Germline assignment: CDR1 MNHNY and CDR2 SVGAGI (reference sequence). CDR3 protein: CASSYGQGNNYGYTF.

The V and J genes are TRBV4-3 and TRBJ2-1; TCRdb calls TRBD1, which cannot be checked without DNA. Germline V gives CDR1 LGHNA, CDR2 YSLEER. The length of the CDR3 is 16 residues. This chain's CDR3 is CASSQGLSPPNNEQFF.

This chain uses TRBV20-1 with TRBJ2-1; TCRdb gives TRBD2 as the D gene, but with no DNA this cannot be confirmed. Looked up from germline, CDR1 is DFQATT and CDR2 is SNEGSKA (reference sequence). This CDR3 has 16 residues. CDR3 protein: CSARGASGGILNEQFF.

The chain recombines TRBV6-2 or TRBV6-3 with TRBJ2-1; TCRdb returns TRBD1, unconfirmable since there is no DNA. The CDR3 totals 16 residues. Germline V lookup: CDR1 MNHEY, CDR2 SVGEGT. The chain's CDR3 is CASSYPTLLYNDEQFF.

The rearrangement links TRBV3-1 to TRBJ2-3; the TCRdb call, TRBD2, lacks DNA for checking. The CDR3 consists of 15 residues. The V gene's germline CDR1 is LGHDT and CDR2 YNNKEL (reference sequence). The CDR3 reads CASSQLGGSQDTQYF.

The chain combines TRBV27 with TRBJ2-1; there is no DNA to check the TCRdb D call of TRBD1. The germline V gene has CDR1 MNHEY and CDR2 SMNVEV (reference sequence). The CDR3 has 14 residues. The CDR3 loop reads CASSSGQGAQEQFF.

CDR3 protein: CASSLALWTSGGKNYEQYF. This sequence joins TRBV5-1 and TRBJ2-7; TCRdb's D call, TRBD2, is unchecked because there is no DNA. CDR1 is SGHRS and CDR2 is YFSETQ in the germline V gene. CDR3 size: 19 residues.

V is TRBV28 and J is TRBJ2-7; TCRdb outputs TRBD1, but without DNA this stays unchecked. The CDR3 totals 13 residues. The germline V gene encodes CDR1 MDHEN and CDR2 SYDVKM. This CDR3 reads CASSLGRGLEQYF.

This chain uses TRBV4-3 with TRBJ2-1; TCRdb gives TRBD1 as the D gene, but with no DNA this cannot be confirmed. CDR1 is LGHNA, CDR2 YSLEER, per germline. The length of the CDR3 is 16 residues. CDR3 region: CASSQERGGPYNEQFF.

This chain uses TRBV10-2 with TRBJ2-2. This CDR3 is 14 amino acids long. In germline, CDR1 is WSHSY, CDR2 SAAADI. This CDR3 is CASSLGTKTGELFF.

The V and J genes are TRBV10-3 and TRBJ2-1. The CDR3 has 14 residues. The germline CDR1 and CDR2 sequences are ENHRY and SYGVKD. Here the CDR3 reads CAISGGTPRNEQFF.

The chain links TRBV20-1 to TRBJ2-7; the TCRdb D gene call, TRBD1, has no DNA to confirm it. CDR1 and CDR2 (germline): DFQATT, SNEGSKA (reference sequence). This CDR3 is 15 amino acids long. CDR3 amino acids: CSGRPREGGTYEQYF.